Following are 21 T cell receptor beta chains from one sample sequenced in a study of cytomegalovirus exposure and HLA in healthy donors. Sequencing used immunoSEQ multiplex PCR; TCRdb keeps in-frame clones, though not all of them. The profile covers a few hundred thousand clones, with about nine tenths appearing a single time and over 0.75% taken by the ten largest. What was sequenced was PBMCs. The receptors were gathered from a woman between 18 and 29 years old in good health and CMV-seronegative.

This clone occurred a few times. This sequence joins TRBV2 and TRBJ2-7; 7 bases line up with TRBD1. Germline CDR1 reads SNHLY; CDR2 reads FYNNEI. V was clipped by 6 bases and J by 7 bases; unmatched bases: 6. The CDR3 covers 12 residues. The CDR3 sequence: CASRDRAEEQYF. CDR3 coding DNA: TGTGCCAGCAGAGACAGGGCTGAAGAGCAGTACTTC.

Only a few counts were recorded for this clone. This chain links TRBV6-6 with TRBJ2-3; D gene uncertain. Per germline, CDR1 MNHNY and CDR2 SVGAGI (reference sequence). V was trimmed by 6 bases and J by 4 bases, leaving 11 bases between them. This CDR3 spans 13 amino acids. CDR3 sequence: CASSLGRADTQYF. The CDR3 region has the DNA TGTGCCAGCAGCCTAGGTCGGGCAGATACGCAGTATTTT.

This sequence joins TRBV28 and TRBJ1-6; D is possibly TRBD1 (6 bases). This CDR3 region has 17 residues. Germline lookup yields CDR1 MDHEN and CDR2 SYDVKM. V was trimmed by 6 bases and J by 1 base, leaving 16 bases between them. The CDR3 DNA follows: TGTGCCAGCAGCCCCTTGGGGGCCAGTTCCTATAATTCACCCCTCCACTTT. It encodes CASSPLGASSYNSPLHF.

CDR3 residues: CASSWNGGASEQFF. The DNA for the CDR3 is TGTGCCAGCAGTTGGAACGGGGGGGCGAGTGAGCAGTTCTTC. The J gene is TRBJ2-1, the V gene TRBV27; 8 nucleotides line up with TRBD2. The V gene's germline CDR1 is MNHEY and CDR2 SMNVEV (reference sequence). The CDR3 loop spans 14 amino acids. V was clipped by 4 bases and J by 9 bases; unmatched bases: 8.

In its sample, this clone was seen a few times. The genes are TRBV11-2 and TRBJ1-6; no definite D call. V lost 5 bases and J lost 6, with 8 bases in between. CDR3 length: 13 amino acids. Germline V gene lookup returns CDR1 SGHAT and CDR2 FQNNGV. The CDR3 here is CASSPTTNSPLHF. The CDR3 coding sequence is TGTGCCAGCAGCCCTACTACTAATTCACCCCTCCACTTT.

This clone has only a few counts. The rearrangement links TRBV27 to TRBJ2-7; D perhaps matches TRBD1 (5 bases). The germline V gene has CDR1 MNHEY and CDR2 SMNVEV (reference sequence). The CDR3 consists of 14 residues. Trimming removed 0 bases at V and 4 bases at J, with 10 bases between. The CDR3 is CASSLSGAPYEQYF. The CDR3 DNA reads TGTGCCAGCAGTTTATCAGGGGCGCCTTACGAGCAGTACTTC.

This chain uses TRBV18 with TRBJ2-5; tentatively, D is TRBD1 (6 bases). Between the trimmed V and J ends, which lost 8 bases and 4 bases, there was a span of 23 bases. The CDR3 contains 16 residues. Per germline, CDR1 KGHSH and CDR2 LQKENI. CDR3 bases: TGTGCCAGCGCCGGCACCCGGGACATAGAGTCAGAGACCCAGTACTTC. Amino acid sequence: CASAGTRDIESETQYF.

CDR3 amino acids: CASTRGDRSYEQYF. The CDR3 region has the DNA TGTGCCAGCACTAGGGGGGACAGGAGCTACGAGCAGTACTTC. This chain links TRBV2 with TRBJ2-7; 8 nucleotides match TRBD1. The CDR3 sequence is 14 residues long. CDR1 is SNHLY, CDR2 FYNNEI, per germline. The V segment lost 7 bases and the J segment 3 bases; nucleotides outside the gene matches: 8.

The V gene is TRBV4-1, the J gene TRBJ2-5; unclear D gene. Trimming took 4 bases from V and 5 from J, leaving 14 bases between them. The germline V gene encodes CDR1 MGHRA and CDR2 YSYEKL. The CDR3 is 14 amino acids. The CDR3 loop reads CASSPMRLGETQYF. In DNA, the CDR3 is TGCGCCAGCAGCCCTATGAGACTCGGGGAGACCCAGTACTTC.

The chain joins TRBV5-5 to TRBJ2-3; 10 nucleotides agree with TRBD1. Trimming at V came to 1 base and at J to 4 bases, leaving 9 bases not matched to a gene. This CDR3 is 17 amino acids long. Germline CDR1 is SGHKS and CDR2 is YYEKEE (reference sequence). This CDR3 is CASSLRTGTGVSDTQYF. CDR3 nucleotide sequence: TGTGCCAGCAGCTTGCGTACCGGGACAGGGGTTTCAGATACGCAGTATTTT.

The genes are TRBV6-6 and TRBJ1-1, with D unresolved. This CDR3 spans 12 amino acids. Germline V gives CDR1 MNHNY, CDR2 SVGAGI (reference sequence). Trimming left V 6 bases short and J 1 base short, with 6 bases between. The DNA for the CDR3 is TGTGCCAGCAGGAACAAGAACACTGAAGCTTTCTTT. Translation gives CASRNKNTEAFF.

This clone showed up just a few times. V gene TRBV7-2 combines with J gene TRBJ1-2, with D unclear. There are 13 residues in the CDR3. Trimming cost V 4 bases and J 2 bases, with 8 bases left between them. Germline CDR1 reads SGHTA; CDR2 reads FQGNSA. CDR3 nucleotides: TGTGCCAGCAGCTCCAAGAGCAACTATGGCTACACCTTC. Residues: CASSSKSNYGYTF. The full variable domain, its missing parts supplied by reference TRBV7-2 and TRBJ1-2, is GAGVSQSPSNKVTEKGKDVELRCDPISGHTALYWYRQSLGQGLEFLIYFQGNSAPDKSGLPSDRFSAERTGGSVSTLTIQRTQQEDSAVYLCASSSKSNYGYTFGSGTRLTVV.

The V gene is TRBV6-6, the J gene TRBJ1-5, with a weak D call TRBD1 (5 bases). Germline CDR1 and CDR2: MNHNY and SVGAGI (reference sequence). The CDR3 has 16 residues. V lost 0 bases and J lost 7, with 16 bases in between. The DNA of the CDR3 is TGTGCCAGCAGTTACTCAATCCCCGACAGAAAGCAGCCCCAGCATTTT. This encodes CASSYSIPDRKQPQHF.

The chain joins TRBV2 to TRBJ1-1; no clear D gene. The CDR3 runs 12 residues. CDR1 and CDR2 from the germline V gene are SNHLY and FYNNEI. The germline V and J ends were trimmed by 4 bases and 8 bases, with 11 bases remaining between them. Written as DNA, the CDR3 is TGTGCCAGCAGTGTGATTGGCAGAGAAGCTTTCTTT. This gives the protein CASSVIGREAFF.

V is TRBV7-3 and J is TRBJ2-2, with 10 bases aligning to TRBD2. This CDR3 has 16 residues. J was trimmed by 4 bases and V by 1 base; bases with no gene match: 3. Germline lookup yields CDR1 SGHTA and CDR2 FQGTGA. The CDR3 loop reads CASSLRAGGRTGELFF. In DNA form, the CDR3 reads TGTGCCAGCAGCTTAAGAGCGGGAGGGCGCACCGGGGAGCTGTTTTTT.

This sequence joins TRBV5-1 and TRBJ1-2, with TRBD1 matching over 10 bases. CDR1 and CDR2 (germline): SGHRS, YFSETQ. The CDR3 loop spans 14 amino acids. Unmatched junction bases numbered 4, after V lost 4 bases and J lost 4 bases. The CDR3, as DNA: TGCGCCAGCAGCGCAGGGGACAGGGGCTATGGCTACACCTTC. Residues: CASSAGDRGYGYTF.

The rearrangement links TRBV27 to TRBJ2-1, with D tentatively TRBD2 (5 bases). The CDR3 is 13 residues long. Germline V gene lookup returns CDR1 MNHEY and CDR2 SMNVEV (reference sequence). The V end was cut by 3 bases, the J end by 5 bases, with 8 bases between. Here the CDR3 DNA reads TGTGCCAGCAGTTTGGGGAGAAACAATGAGCAGTTCTTC. It encodes CASSLGRNNEQFF.

V gene TRBV7-7 combines with J gene TRBJ2-5, with 7 bases lining up with TRBD1. CDR3 length: 14 residues. After removal of 4 bases from V and 2 bases from J, the junction contained 4 bases not matched to a gene. Germline-derived CDR1 and CDR2 are SSHAT and FNYEAQ (reference sequence). In DNA, the CDR3 is TGTGCCAGCAGCTCCACGACAGGGCAAGAGACCCAGTACTTC. Residues: CASSSTTGQETQYF.

V usage is TRBV2 and J usage is TRBJ1-1; a possible D gene is TRBD1 (5 bases). The CDR3 loop spans 16 amino acids. CDR1 is SNHLY, CDR2 FYNNEI, per germline. Trimming pared 4 bases from V and 0 bases from J, leaving 15 bases between. CDR3 loop: CASSGTDKSMNTEAFF. The CDR3 region has the DNA TGTGCCAGCAGTGGGACGGACAAGTCCATGAACACTGAAGCTTTCTTT.

This sequence joins TRBV4-1 and TRBJ2-5, with D possibly TRBD2 on 7 matching bases. The germline V and J ends were trimmed by 7 bases and 5 bases, with 17 bases remaining between them. Germline CDR1 and CDR2: MGHRA and YSYEKL. The CDR3 is 14 residues long. This chain's CDR3 is CASKGGVVVETQYF. The CDR3 DNA reads as TGCGCCAGCAAAGGGGGGGTGGTTGTGGAGACCCAGTACTTC.

The chain is built from TRBV6-1 and TRBJ1-2, with D uncertain. V lost 5 bases, J lost 6 bases, and 10 bases lay in between. CDR3 size: 12 residues. CDR1 and CDR2 from the germline V gene are MNHNS and SASEGT. The CDR3 protein is CASSLAEDGYTF. As DNA, the CDR3 is TGTGCCAGCAGTCTGGCCGAGGATGGCTACACCTTC.